This record concerns one T cell receptor beta chain sequence. Germline assignment: CDR1 KGHDR and CDR2 SFDVKD. This CDR3 has 15 amino acids. J lost 5 bases, V lost 2 bases, and 2 bases had no gene match. These data originate in a study of T cells in Graves' hyperthyroidism and ophthalmopathy. TCR beta CDR3 sequences were amplified from RNA transcripts. Using the HTBI primer set, a first-round RT-PCR was run on the TCR CDR3. One entry per CDR3 protein, called by TCRdb with MiXCR from the multiplex PCR reads. The sample has 550,000 to 800,000 distinct CDR3 sequences, 15% to 20% seen once; the top ten hold about 14%.

Sequencing used blood. The chain employs TRBV24-1 and TRBJ2-3; TRBD2 aligns across 11 bases. This TCR derives from a man aged 50 to 59 with Graves' hyperthyroidism. The CDR3 bases are TGTGCCACCAGTGATTCAGGGACTAGCGGAGATACGCAGTATTTT. Translating gives CATSDSGTSGDTQYF.